This T cell receptor (beta chain) was captured by sequencing in a study of monozygotic twins with inflammatory bowel disease. Germline values: CDR1 MDHEN, CDR2 SYDVKM. This CDR3 comprises 14 residues. TCRdb reanalyzed the 5' RACE reads and collapses them to one entry per CDR3 protein, without DNA. This repertoire includes under 350,000 distinct CDR3 sequences. The chain has TRBV28 and TRBJ2-1; absent DNA, TCRdb's TRBD2 call cannot be checked. This clonotype was sampled from a human donor with ulcerative colitis or Crohn's disease, or a healthy co-twin of an affected twin (not recorded which). The sequenced sample was blood. The CDR3 loop reads CASSGRAAYNEQFF.